This T cell receptor (beta chain) is drawn from a study of identical twins. This clonotype was recorded many times. Its antigen is not known. Every sampled donor was Caucasian and healthy. Findings and caveats of the study: Cross-sectional statistics, not tracking of the same donors, supported the conclusions.

The CDR3 consists of 15 residues. V gave up 5 bases and J gave up 3 bases, with 11 bases separating them. The germline CDR1 and CDR2 sequences are MNHNS and SASEGT. Template switching added a universal primer site; cDNA carried unique molecular identifiers. TCRdb re-called the 5' RACE reads with MiXCR, one entry per CDR3 protein. The sample yields approximately 690,000 distinct CDR3 sequences, over 5% seen once. The clonotype was recovered from a man younger than 30 in good health. This sequence joins TRBV6-1 and TRBJ2-6, with a weak D call TRBD1 (5 bases). The sample consisted of naive T cells sorted from blood. The CDR3 region is CASSQGALGANVLTF. The CDR3 DNA reads TGTGCCAGCAGTCAAGGGGCACTTGGGGCCAACGTCCTGACTTTC.